These 6 T cell receptor beta chains were all obtained from the same sample, sequenced in a study of T-cell reconstitution after alpha-beta-depleted transplantation in children. TCRbeta library construction was performed incorporating unique molecular identifiers. In TCRdb, the PCR reads were re-called with MiXCR into one record per CDR3 protein. The data hold around 480,000 distinct CDR3 sequences, with about 31% observed a single time. The sample in question was PBMCs from the stem cell graft donor, obtained from the stem cell graft. The receptors stem from a human donor who donated a stem cell graft to a child with aplastic anemia.

The rearrangement links TRBV10-2 to TRBJ2-1; 10 positions agree with TRBD1. The CDR3 loop spans 14 amino acids. The V segment lost 8 bases and the J segment 7 bases; nucleotides outside the gene matches: 8. The germline V gene encodes CDR1 WSHSY and CDR2 SAAADI. The CDR3 region is CASQTGTGVNEQFF. The DNA for the CDR3 is TGCGCCAGCCAAACCGGGACAGGGGTGAATGAGCAGTTCTTC.

This clonotype was seen only a few times. The chain links TRBV20-1 to TRBJ1-1; D perhaps matches TRBD1 (5 bases). Trimming took 4 bases from V and 1 from J, leaving 13 bases between them. CDR1 is DFQATT and CDR2 is SNEGSKA in the germline V gene (reference sequence). This CDR3 spans 14 amino acids. The CDR3 is CSAIGHAGNTEAFF. In DNA, the CDR3 is TGCAGTGCTATTGGACACGCGGGGAACACTGAAGCTTTCTTT.

The V gene is TRBV18, the J gene TRBJ1-1, with D possibly TRBD1 on 6 matching bases. Germline CDR1 is KGHSH and CDR2 is LQKENI. CDR3 size: 17 residues. V was clipped by 3 bases and J by 1 base, with 18 bases between them. CDR3 residues: CASSPPNYWTENTEAFF. The DNA of the CDR3 is TGTGCCAGCTCACCTCCTAATTATTGGACAGAGAACACTGAAGCTTTCTTT.

This chain uses TRBV4-3 with TRBJ2-3; 9 nucleotides match TRBD2. CDR1 LGHNA and CDR2 YSLEER come from the germline V gene. The CDR3 loop spans 16 amino acids. V shed 0 bases, J shed 5 bases, and the junction held 6 bases outside the gene matches. The CDR3 DNA reads TGCGCCAGCAGCCAAGACCCTAGCGGGATCGGAGATACGCAGTATTTT. Translation gives CASSQDPSGIGDTQYF.

This clonotype was counted a few times. This chain links TRBV9 with TRBJ2-5; D is unclear. V lost 0 bases, J lost 5 bases, and 8 bases lay in between. The CDR3 runs to 13 residues. Germline assignment: CDR1 SGDLS and CDR2 YYNGEE. CDR3 nucleotides: TGTGCCAGCAGCGTAGCTACGCGCGAGACCCAGTACTTC. As protein: CASSVATRETQYF.

In its sample, this clonotype was seen a few times. The chain couples TRBV30 to TRBJ1-5; perhaps TRBD1 as D (5 bases). V lost 1 base and J lost 3, with 10 bases in between. This CDR3 spans 14 amino acids. Germline V gene data show CDR1 as GTSNPN and CDR2 as SVGIG (reference sequence). In nucleotides, the CDR3 is TGTGCCTGGAGTGGCGGGGCTAACAATCAGCCCCAGCATTTT. Its protein product is CAWSGGANNQPQHF. Full variable domain (outside the CDR3, taken from reference TRBV30 and TRBJ1-5): SQTIHQWPATLVQPVGSPLSLECTVEGTSNPNLYWYRQAAGRGLQLLFYSVGIGQISSEVPQNLSASRPQDRQFILSSKKLLLSDSGFYLCAWSGGANNQPQHFGDGTRLSIL.